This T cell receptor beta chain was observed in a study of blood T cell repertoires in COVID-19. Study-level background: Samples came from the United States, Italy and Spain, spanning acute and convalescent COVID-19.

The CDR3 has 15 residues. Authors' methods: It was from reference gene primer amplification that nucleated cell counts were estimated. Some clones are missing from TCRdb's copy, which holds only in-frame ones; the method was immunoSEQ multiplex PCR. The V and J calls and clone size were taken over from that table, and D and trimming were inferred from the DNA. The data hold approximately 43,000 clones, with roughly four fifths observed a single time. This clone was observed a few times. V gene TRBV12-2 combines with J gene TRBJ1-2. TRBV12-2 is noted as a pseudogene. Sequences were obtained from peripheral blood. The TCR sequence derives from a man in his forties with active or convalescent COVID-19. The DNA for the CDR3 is TGTGCAAGTCGCTTAGCCGGGATTCCAAACACTGGCTACACCTTC. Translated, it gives CASRLAGIPNTGYTF.